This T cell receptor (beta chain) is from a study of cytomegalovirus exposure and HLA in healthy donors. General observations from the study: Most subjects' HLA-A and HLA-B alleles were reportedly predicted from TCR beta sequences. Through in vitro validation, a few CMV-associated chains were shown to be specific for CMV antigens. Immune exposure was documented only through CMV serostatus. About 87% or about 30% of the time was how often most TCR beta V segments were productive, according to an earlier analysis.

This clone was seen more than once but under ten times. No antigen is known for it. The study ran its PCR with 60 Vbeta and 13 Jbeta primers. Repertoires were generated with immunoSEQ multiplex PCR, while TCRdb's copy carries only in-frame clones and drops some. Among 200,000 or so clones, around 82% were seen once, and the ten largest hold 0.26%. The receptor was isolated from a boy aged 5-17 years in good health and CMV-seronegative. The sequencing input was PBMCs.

The CDR3 loop reads CASKGDANTEAFF. The CDR3 bases are TGTGCCAGCAAGGGGGACGCGAACACTGAAGCTTTCTTT. The chain couples TRBV6-1 to TRBJ1-1; D may be TRBD1 (6 bases). The CDR3 is 13 residues long. Germline-derived CDR1 and CDR2 are MNHNS and SASEGT. V lost 7 bases and J 1 base, leaving 10 bases between the germline ends.